This record concerns one T cell receptor (beta chain) sequence. Its antigen remains unknown. TCRdb re-called the 5' RACE reads through MiXCR, storing one row per CDR3 protein. The data hold about 660,000 distinct CDR3 sequences, with 8.5% to 9% observed a single time. This CDR3 has 15 amino acids. The V gene lost 5 bases and the J gene lost 1 base, with 14 bases spanning the gap. Looked up from germline, CDR1 is SGHTA and CDR2 is FQGNSA. The sample belongs to a study of identical twins. Study results and caveats: Memory repertoires lacked the insertion deficit that abundant cord blood beta clonotypes showed.

These data were also filed under a second study, of yellow fever vaccine responses in identical twins.

V and J are TRBV7-2 and TRBJ1-2; TRBD1 is a possible D gene (6 bases). Source material: PBMCs. The TCR was taken from a woman aged 18-30 years in good health. Written as DNA, the CDR3 is TGTGCCAGCAGCACCCGAGGGGGGGATAACTATGGCTACACCTTC. Translating gives CASSTRGGDNYGYTF.